This T cell receptor (beta chain) is from a study of OX40 agonist ivuxolimab in advanced cancers. The germline gives CDR1 LNHDA, CDR2 SQIVND (reference sequence). V gave up 0 bases and J gave up 7 bases, with 7 bases separating them. The CDR3 totals 14 residues. Sequencing was performed with immunoSEQ multiplex PCR; in TCRdb, only in-frame clones are kept and a portion is missing. The sample includes under 200,000 clones, 94% seen only once; the top ten take under 0.4%. The receptor comes from an adult with an advanced solid tumor such as melanoma, head and neck, liver or kidney cancer. The rearrangement uses TRBV19 and TRBJ2-6; TRBD1 is a possible D gene (5 bases). The material was CD4+ or CD8+ T cells sorted from blood, obtained in a trial of the OX40 agonist ivuxolimab. The CDR3 sequence: CASSIDQGANVLTF. CDR3 DNA sequence: TGTGCCAGTAGTATAGACCAGGGCGCCAACGTCCTGACTTTC.